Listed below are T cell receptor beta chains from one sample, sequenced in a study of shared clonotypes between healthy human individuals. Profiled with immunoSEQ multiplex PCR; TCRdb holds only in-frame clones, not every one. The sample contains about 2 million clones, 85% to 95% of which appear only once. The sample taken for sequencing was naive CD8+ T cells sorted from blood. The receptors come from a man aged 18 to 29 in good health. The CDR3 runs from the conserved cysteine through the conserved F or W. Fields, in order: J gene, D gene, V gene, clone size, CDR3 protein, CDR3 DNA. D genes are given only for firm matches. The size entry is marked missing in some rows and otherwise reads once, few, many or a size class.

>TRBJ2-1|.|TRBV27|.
CASRTTGNEQFF
TGTGCCAGCAGAACCACAGGCAATGAGCAGTTCTTC
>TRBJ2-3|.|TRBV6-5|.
CAASGGGLDTQYF
TGTGCCGCCAGCGGCGGAGGGCTAGATACGCAGTATTTT
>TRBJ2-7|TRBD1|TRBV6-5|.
CASSYSSGTATYEQYF
TGTGCCAGCAGTTACTCTTCCGGGACAGCTACTTACGAGCAGTACTTC
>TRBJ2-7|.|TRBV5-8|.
CASSLMSGTYEQYF
TGTGCCAGCAGCTTAATGTCGGGGACCTACGAGCAGTACTTC
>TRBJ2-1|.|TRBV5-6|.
CASSPLGGTFHEQFF
TGTGCCAGCAGCCCTCTAGGGGGGACCTTTCATGAGCAGTTCTTC
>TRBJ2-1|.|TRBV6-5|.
CASSYLRVPTYNEQFF
TGTGCCAGCAGTTACCTCAGGGTACCCACCTACAATGAGCAGTTCTTC
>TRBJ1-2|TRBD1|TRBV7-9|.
CASSPGAEGAGYGYTF
TGTGCCAGCAGCCCGGGTGCGGAGGGGGCAGGCTATGGCTACACCTTC
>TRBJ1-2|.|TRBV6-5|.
CASRGPDGYTF
TGTGCCAGCAGGGGCCCGGATGGCTACACCTTC
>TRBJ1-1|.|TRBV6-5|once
CASSYIGADTEAFF
TGTGCCAGCAGTTATATCGGAGCAGACACTGAAGCTTTCTTT
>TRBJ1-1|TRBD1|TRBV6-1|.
CASSEATGGRYTEAFF
TGTGCCAGCAGTGAAGCGACAGGGGGCAGGTACACTGAAGCTTTCTTT
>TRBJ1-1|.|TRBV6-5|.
CASSFQEGATEAFF
TGTGCCAGCAGTTTCCAGGAGGGTGCCACTGAAGCTTTCTTT
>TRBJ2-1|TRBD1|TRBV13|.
CASTTGDSSYNEQFF
TGTGCCAGCACCACAGGGGACAGCTCCTACAATGAGCAGTTCTTC
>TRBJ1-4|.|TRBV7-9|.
CASSEDGTTNEKLFF
TGTGCCAGCAGCGAAGACGGTACAACTAATGAAAAACTGTTTTTT
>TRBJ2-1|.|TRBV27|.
CASRSLGLNSYNEQFF
TGTGCCAGCAGGTCGCTAGGCTTGAACTCCTACAATGAGCAGTTCTTC
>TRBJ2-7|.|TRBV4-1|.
CASSQGGTYEQYF
TGCGCCAGCAGCCAAGGGGGCACCTACGAGCAGTACTTC
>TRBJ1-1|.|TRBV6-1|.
CASSEGIGRGNTEAFF
TGTGCCAGCAGTGAGGGAATTGGACGAGGGAACACTGAAGCTTTCTTT
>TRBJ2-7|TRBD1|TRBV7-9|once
CASSPQGATYEQYF
TGTGCCAGCAGCCCCCAGGGGGCGACCTACGAGCAGTACTTC
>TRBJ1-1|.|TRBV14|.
CASSQVLNTEAFF
TGTGCCAGCAGCCAAGTTCTGAACACTGAAGCTTTCTTT
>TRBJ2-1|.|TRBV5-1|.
CASRAEGHEQFF
TGCGCCAGCAGGGCCGAGGGACATGAGCAGTTCTTC
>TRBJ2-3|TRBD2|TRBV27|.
CASSQTSGGADTQYF
TGTGCCAGCAGTCAAACTAGCGGGGGTGCAGATACGCAGTATTTT
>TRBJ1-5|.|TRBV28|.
CASSGTVDNQPQHF
TGTGCCAGCAGTGGGACGGTCGACAATCAGCCCCAGCATTTT
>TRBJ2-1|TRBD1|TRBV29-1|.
CSGTPPPQGAATYNEQFF
TGCAGCGGAACACCACCTCCCCAGGGGGCCGCCACCTACAATGAGCAGTTCTTC
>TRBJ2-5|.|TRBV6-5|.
CASSYSSEQETQYF
TGTGCCAGCAGTTACTCGTCTGAGCAAGAGACCCAGTACTTC
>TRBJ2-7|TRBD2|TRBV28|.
CASSSTREAAYEQYF
TGTGCCAGCAGTTCCACTCGGGAGGCGGCCTACGAGCAGTACTTC
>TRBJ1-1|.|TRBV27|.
CASSPLGVPEAFF
TGTGCCAGCAGTCCACTCGGGGTCCCAGAAGCTTTCTTT
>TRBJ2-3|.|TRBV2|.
CASKVGVTDTQYF
TGTGCCAGCAAAGTGGGGGTCACAGATACGCAGTATTTT
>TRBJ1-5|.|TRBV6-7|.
CASILQARPRVHQPQHF
TGTGCCAGCATCTTACAGGCCCGCCCGAGGGTACATCAGCCCCAGCATTTT
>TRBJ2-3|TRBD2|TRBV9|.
CASSPTVGAGASGDTQYF
TGTGCCAGCAGCCCCACAGTGGGAGCGGGGGCCAGCGGTGATACGCAGTATTTT
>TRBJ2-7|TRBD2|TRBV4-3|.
CASSPSAGPYEQYF
TGCGCCAGCAGCCCCTCAGCGGGACCTTACGAGCAGTACTTC
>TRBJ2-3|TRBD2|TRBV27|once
CASSPSGASTDTQYF
TGTGCCAGCAGTCCCAGCGGGGCGAGCACAGATACGCAGTATTTT
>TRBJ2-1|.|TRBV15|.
CATTDSAVKQFF
TGTGCCACTACGGACTCGGCGGTAAAGCAGTTCTTC
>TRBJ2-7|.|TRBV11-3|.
CASSLGGLHEQYF
TGTGCCAGCAGCTTGGGGGGGCTCCACGAGCAGTACTTC
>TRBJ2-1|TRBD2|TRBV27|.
CASSLAGPNEQFF
TGTGCCAGCAGCCTAGCGGGACCCAATGAGCAGTTCTTC
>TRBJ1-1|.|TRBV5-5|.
CASSHYLNTEAFF
TGTGCCAGCAGCCATTATTTGAACACTGAAGCTTTCTTT
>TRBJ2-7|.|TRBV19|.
CASSYSTGNYEQYF
TGTGCCAGTAGCTACTCCACAGGGAACTACGAGCAGTACTTC
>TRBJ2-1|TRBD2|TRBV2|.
CAVWTSSYNEQFF
TGTGCCGTATGGACTAGCAGCTACAATGAGCAGTTCTTC
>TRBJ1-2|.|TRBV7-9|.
CASRISWEPHGYTF
TGTGCCAGCAGAATATCATGGGAGCCCCATGGCTACACCTTC
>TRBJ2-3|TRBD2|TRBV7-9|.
CASSFSPAGGPGTDTQYF
TGTGCCAGCAGCTTTTCTCCAGCGGGAGGGCCGGGCACAGATACGCAGTATTTT
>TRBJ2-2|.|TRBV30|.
CAWRRTGELFF
TGTGCCTGGAGGAGGACCGGGGAGCTGTTTTTT
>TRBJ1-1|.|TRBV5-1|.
CASSLESGGPMNTEAFF
TGCGCCAGCAGCTTGGAATCGGGGGGCCCCATGAACACTGAAGCTTTCTTT
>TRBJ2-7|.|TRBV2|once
CASKDNPYEQYF
TGTGCCAGCAAGGATAATCCTTACGAGCAGTACTTC
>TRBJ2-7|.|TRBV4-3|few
CASSQGGSSYEQYF
TGCGCCAGCAGCCAAGGAGGGAGCTCCTACGAGCAGTACTTC
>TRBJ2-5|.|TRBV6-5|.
CASSYRELSETQYF
TGTGCCAGCAGTTACAGGGAGCTGTCGGAGACCCAGTACTTC
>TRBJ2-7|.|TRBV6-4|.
CAKSGHPIPYEQYF
TGTGCCAAGAGTGGACACCCAATACCCTACGAGCAGTACTTC
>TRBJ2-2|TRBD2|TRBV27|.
CASSLATGGTGELFF
TGTGCCAGCAGTTTAGCGACGGGGGGAACCGGGGAGCTGTTTTTT
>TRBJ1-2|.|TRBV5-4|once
CASSLNMDSFYGYTF
TGTGCCAGCAGCTTGAACATGGACAGTTTCTATGGCTACACCTTC
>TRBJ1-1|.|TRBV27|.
CASSWGPRGGEAFF
TGTGCCAGCAGCTGGGGACCCCGGGGCGGTGAAGCTTTCTTT
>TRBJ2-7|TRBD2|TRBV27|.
CASSLLAGPTYEQYF
TGTGCCAGCAGCCTTCTAGCGGGACCCACCTACGAGCAGTACTTC
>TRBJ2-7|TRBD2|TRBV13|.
CASSSGLAGGPYEQYF
TGTGCCAGCAGCTCGGGACTAGCGGGAGGGCCTTACGAGCAGTACTTC
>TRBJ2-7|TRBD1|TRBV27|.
CASSLNRDRGYEQYF
TGTGCCAGCAGTTTAAACCGGGACAGGGGGTACGAGCAGTACTTC
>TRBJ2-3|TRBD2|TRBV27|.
CASTAGGPGGSADTQYF
TGTGCCAGCACAGCGGGAGGGCCCGGTGGTAGCGCAGATACGCAGTATTTT
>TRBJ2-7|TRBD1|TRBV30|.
CAWNDRGSPSYEQYF
TGTGCCTGGAACGACAGGGGGTCACCCTCCTACGAGCAGTACTTC
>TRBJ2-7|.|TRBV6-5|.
CASSQTPYEQYF
TGTGCCAGCAGCCAGACTCCTTACGAGCAGTACTTC
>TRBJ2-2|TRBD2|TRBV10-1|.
CASSNGLADTGELFF
TGCGCCAGCAGTAACGGACTAGCGGACACCGGGGAGCTGTTTTTT
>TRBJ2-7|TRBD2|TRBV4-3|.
CASSQTGGGGYEQYF
TGCGCCAGCAGCCAAACGGGGGGAGGTGGCTACGAGCAGTACTTC
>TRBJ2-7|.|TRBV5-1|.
CASSLAAAYEQYF
TGCGCCAGCAGCTTGGCTGCGGCCTACGAGCAGTACTTC
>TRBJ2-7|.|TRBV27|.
CASSLLGQGGEQYF
TGTGCCAGCAGTTTATTAGGTCAGGGGGGCGAGCAGTACTTC
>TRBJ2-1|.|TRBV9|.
CASSVDIASYNEQFF
TGTGCCAGCAGCGTAGATATAGCCTCCTACAATGAGCAGTTCTTC
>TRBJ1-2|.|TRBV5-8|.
CASNPGPGYTF
TGTGCCAGCAACCCGGGGCCTGGCTACACCTTC
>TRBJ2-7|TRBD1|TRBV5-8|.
CASSSPGDRGSYEQYF
TGTGCCAGCAGCTCACCGGGCGACAGGGGGTCCTACGAGCAGTACTTC